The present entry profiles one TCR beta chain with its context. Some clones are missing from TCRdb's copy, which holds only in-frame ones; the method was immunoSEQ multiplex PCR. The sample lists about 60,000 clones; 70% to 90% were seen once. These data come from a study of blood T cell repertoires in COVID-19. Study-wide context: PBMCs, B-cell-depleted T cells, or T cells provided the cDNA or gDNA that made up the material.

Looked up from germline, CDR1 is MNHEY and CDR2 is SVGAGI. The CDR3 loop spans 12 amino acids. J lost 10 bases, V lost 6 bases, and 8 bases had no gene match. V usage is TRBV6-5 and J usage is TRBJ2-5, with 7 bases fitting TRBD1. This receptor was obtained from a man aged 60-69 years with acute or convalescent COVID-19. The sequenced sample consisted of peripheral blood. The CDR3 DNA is TGTGCCAGCAGCGGCAACAGGGGAATCCAGTACTTC. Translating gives CASSGNRGIQYF.